A selection of T cell receptor beta chains follows, all from one sample in a study of T cell responses to AZD1222 COVID-19 vaccine. Libraries were prepared by immunoSEQ multiplex PCR; TCRdb keeps only in-frame clonotypes and omits some of them. The table lists approximately 150,000 clones, around 91% of them singletons. Sequencing used peripheral blood, obtained 28 days after the second AZD1222 dose. All receptors come from an adult who received the AZD1222 COVID-19 vaccine. CDR3s include the opening cysteine and the closing phenylalanine or tryptophan. The order of the fields is D gene, J gene, V gene, CDR3 length, CDR3 protein. D genes are given only for firm matches.

>NA|TRBJ1-2|TRBV10-3|13
CAISEGGDDGYTF
>TRBD1|TRBJ2-7|TRBV7-2|13
CASSLGGQSEQYF
>NA|TRBJ1-5|TRBV28|13
CASSSLVSQPQHF
>TRBD2|TRBJ2-1|TRBV7-3|19
CASSPHPFNSGRPYNEQFF
>TRBD2|TRBJ2-5|TRBV4-2|18
CASSQDLQGAGEQETQYF
>NA|TRBJ1-2|TRBV30|13
CANLDNYNYGYTF
>NA|TRBJ1-3|TRBV6-6|15
CASTDGLTSGNTIYF
>NA|TRBJ2-5|TRBV30|15
CAWSQPRASLETQYF
>NA|TRBJ1-4|TRBV9|14
CASSFRPTGEKLFF
>NA|TRBJ2-2|TRBV3-1/TRBV3-2|14
CASSSGLRTGELFF
>NA|TRBJ2-7|TRBV6-5|13
CASSYASTYEQYF
>NA|TRBJ1-4|TRBV29-1|13
CSAELSTNEKLFF
>NA|TRBJ2-3|TRBV12-2|22
CASRLGQGGPGLAFSFTDTQYF
>NA|TRBJ1-5|TRBV6-6|17
CASSPKSRAEGYQPQHF
>NA|TRBJ2-7|TRBV7-8|15
CASSPSGLGNYEQYF
>TRBD1|TRBJ2-1|TRBV6-4|14
CASSDQGAAARVFF
>NA|TRBJ2-5|TRBV5-1|16
CASSSTPLGGEETQYF
>NA|TRBJ2-5|TRBV28|14
CASSRGGRTETQYF
>NA|TRBJ2-7|TRBV27|16
CASSFGGAGLSYEQYF
>NA|TRBJ2-1|TRBV5-4|17
CASSSDTGIGSYNEQFF
>NA|TRBJ2-3|TRBV14|16
CASSQDDSASTDTQYF
>TRBD1|TRBJ1-2|TRBV5-4|14
CASSFGQGDYGYTF
>NA|TRBJ2-7|TRBV27|17
CASSLSIVNTATYEQYF
>TRBD1|TRBJ2-5|TRBV6-4|14
CASSQQGAGETQYF
>NA|TRBJ2-2|TRBV7-2|17
CASSTTTGVINTGELFF
>TRBD1|TRBJ1-6|TRBV3-1/TRBV3-2|15
CASSPGQGNNSPLHF
>NA|TRBJ2-5|TRBV29-1|14
CSVQTGDKIETQYF
>TRBD2|TRBJ2-3|TRBV24-1|15
CATSEPGTRGDTQYF
>NA|TRBJ2-7|TRBV24-1|13
CATSDLPNYEQYF
>NA|TRBJ1-1|TRBV7-2|16
CASSLVAGQRGTEAFF
>NA|TRBJ2-6|TRBV5-5|16
CASSLYTGSGANVLTF
>TRBD2|TRBJ2-7|TRBV19|16
CASTPSGRVGTYEQYF